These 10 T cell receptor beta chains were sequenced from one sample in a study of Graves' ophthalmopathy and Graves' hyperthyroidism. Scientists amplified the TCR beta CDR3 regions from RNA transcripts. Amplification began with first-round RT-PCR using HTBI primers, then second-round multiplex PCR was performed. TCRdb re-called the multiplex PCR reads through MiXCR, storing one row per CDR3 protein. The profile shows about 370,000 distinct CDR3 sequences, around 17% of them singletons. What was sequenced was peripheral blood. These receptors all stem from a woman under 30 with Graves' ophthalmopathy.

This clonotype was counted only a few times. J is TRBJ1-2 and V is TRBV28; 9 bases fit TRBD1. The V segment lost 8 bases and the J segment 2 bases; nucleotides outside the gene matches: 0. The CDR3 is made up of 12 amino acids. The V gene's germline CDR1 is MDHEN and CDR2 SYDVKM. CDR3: CASGTGNYGYTF. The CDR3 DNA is TGTGCCAGCGGGACAGGGAACTATGGCTACACCTTC.

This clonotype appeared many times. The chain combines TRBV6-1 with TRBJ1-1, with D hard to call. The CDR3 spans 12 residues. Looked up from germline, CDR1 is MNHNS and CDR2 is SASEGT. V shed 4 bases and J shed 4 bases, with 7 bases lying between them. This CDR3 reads CASSAGLTEAFF. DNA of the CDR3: TGTGCCAGCAGTGCCGGGCTCACTGAAGCTTTCTTT.

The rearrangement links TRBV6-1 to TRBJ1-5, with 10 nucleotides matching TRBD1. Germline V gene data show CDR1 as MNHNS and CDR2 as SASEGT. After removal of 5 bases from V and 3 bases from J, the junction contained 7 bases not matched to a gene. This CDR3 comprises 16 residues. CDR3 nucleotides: TGTGCCAGCAGTCAGAGGACAGGGGGGATCAATCAGCCCCAGCATTTT. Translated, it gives CASSQRTGGINQPQHF.

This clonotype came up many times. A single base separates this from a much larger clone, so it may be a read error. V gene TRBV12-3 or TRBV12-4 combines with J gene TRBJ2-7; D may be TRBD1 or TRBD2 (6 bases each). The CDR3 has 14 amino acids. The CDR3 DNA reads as TGTGCCAGCAGTTTACGGGGGCGGGGCGACGAGCCGTACTTC. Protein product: CASSLRGRGDEPYF.

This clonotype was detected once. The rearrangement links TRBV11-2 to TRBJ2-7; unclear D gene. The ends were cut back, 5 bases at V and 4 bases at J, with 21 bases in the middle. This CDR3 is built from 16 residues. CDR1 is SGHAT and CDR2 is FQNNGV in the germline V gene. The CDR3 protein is CASSGETTIDFYEQYF. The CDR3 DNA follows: TGTGCCAGCAGCGGGGAAACGACAATTGATTTTTACGAGCAGTACTTC.

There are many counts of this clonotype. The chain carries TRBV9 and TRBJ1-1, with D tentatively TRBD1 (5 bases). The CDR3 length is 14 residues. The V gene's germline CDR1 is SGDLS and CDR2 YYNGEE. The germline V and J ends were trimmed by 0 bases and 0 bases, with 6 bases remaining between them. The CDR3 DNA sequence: TGTGCCAGCAGCGTAGGGACAATGAACACTGAAGCTTTCTTT. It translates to CASSVGTMNTEAFF.

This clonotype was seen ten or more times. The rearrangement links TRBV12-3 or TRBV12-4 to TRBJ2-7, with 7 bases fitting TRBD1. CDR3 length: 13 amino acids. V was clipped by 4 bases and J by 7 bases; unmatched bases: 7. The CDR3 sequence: CASSSDRAGEQYF. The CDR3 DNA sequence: TGTGCCAGCAGTTCTGACAGGGCAGGAGAGCAGTACTTC.

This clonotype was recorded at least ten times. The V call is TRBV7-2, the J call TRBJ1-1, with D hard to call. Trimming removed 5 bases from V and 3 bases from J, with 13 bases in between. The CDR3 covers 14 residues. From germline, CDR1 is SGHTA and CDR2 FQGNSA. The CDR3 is CASSPDPGYTEAFF. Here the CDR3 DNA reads TGTGCCAGCAGCCCGGACCCGGGGTACACTGAAGCTTTCTTT.

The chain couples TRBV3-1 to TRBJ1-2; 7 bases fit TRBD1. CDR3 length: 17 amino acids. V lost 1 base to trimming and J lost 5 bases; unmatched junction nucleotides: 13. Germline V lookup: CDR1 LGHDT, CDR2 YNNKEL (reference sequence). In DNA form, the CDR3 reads TGTGCCAGCAGCCAAGGCCTAGGACAGGCGGGGCCGTATGGCTACACCTTC. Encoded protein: CASSQGLGQAGPYGYTF.

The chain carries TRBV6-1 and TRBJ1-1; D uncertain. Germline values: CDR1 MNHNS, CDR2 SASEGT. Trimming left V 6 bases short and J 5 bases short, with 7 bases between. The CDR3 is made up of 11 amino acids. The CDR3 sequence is CASRDGTEAFF. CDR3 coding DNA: TGTGCCAGCAGGGATGGGACTGAAGCTTTCTTT.